Below, 28 T cell receptor beta chains from the same sample are listed, as sequenced in a study of long-term antiretroviral therapy in people with HIV. Running of the v3.0 immunoSEQ assay took place at survey level. Data came from immunoSEQ multiplex PCR; TCRdb stores just in-frame clones and leaves some out. The repertoire consists of approximately 22,000 clones, with 84% occurring once and the leading ten covering under 3.5%. The sample consisted of unsorted PBMCs, taken 1.9 years after starting antiretroviral therapy. These receptors were taken from a woman in her forties or fifties with HIV.

The chain recombines TRBV28 with TRBJ1-2; D perhaps matches TRBD1 (6 bases). V lost 7 bases, J lost 8 bases, and 17 bases lay in between. Germline V gene lookup returns CDR1 MDHEN and CDR2 SYDVKM. CDR3 length: 13 residues. CDR3: CASTLTTGGGYTF. CDR3 DNA: TGTGCCAGCACCCTTACGACAGGAGGAGGCTACACCTTC.

The rearrangement uses TRBV19 and TRBJ2-5; 8 nucleotides align to TRBD2. V lost 5 bases and J lost 5; bases outside the gene matches: 7. The V gene's germline CDR1 is LNHDA and CDR2 SQIVND (reference sequence). CDR3 length equals 14 residues. The CDR3 is CASSDQRGRETQYF. CDR3 coding DNA: TGTGCCAGTAGTGACCAGCGGGGGCGGGAGACCCAGTACTTC.

The chain combines TRBV5-4 with TRBJ2-5; 9 bases line up with TRBD1. Unmatched junction bases numbered 8, after V lost 4 bases and J lost 4 bases. Germline V gene sequence: CDR1 SGHNT, CDR2 YYREEE (reference sequence). The CDR3 extends over 15 amino acids. The CDR3 DNA is TGTGCCAGCAGCACAACAGGGGGCGACGCAGAGACCCAGTACTTC. This sequence encodes CASSTTGGDAETQYF.

The rearrangement uses TRBV19 and TRBJ2-2; TRBD2 agrees at 8 bases. With V trimmed by 6 bases and J by 4 bases, 4 bases remained unmatched. Germline V gene data show CDR1 as LNHDA and CDR2 as SQIVND (reference sequence). CDR3 length: 14 amino acids. Here the CDR3 DNA reads TGTGCCAGTAGGCCGGGGGGGGTCACCGGGGAGCTGTTTTTT. It yields the protein CASRPGGVTGELFF.

This clone was counted a few times. The chain couples TRBV19 to TRBJ1-5, with TRBD1 identical over 12 bases. Trimming cost V 4 bases and J 6 bases; bases outside gene matches: 7. The CDR3 totals 16 residues. In germline, CDR1 is LNHDA, CDR2 SQIVND (reference sequence). Written as DNA, the CDR3 is TGTGCCAGTAGTAGTCAGGGACAGGGGGCGCGTCAGCCCCAGCATTTT. Translating gives CASSSQGQGARQPQHF.

This clone was seen once. The chain employs TRBV6-6 and TRBJ1-4; D not resolved. Germline loops: CDR1 MNHNY, CDR2 SVGAGI (reference sequence). This CDR3 is built from 14 residues. Trimming removed 6 bases at V and 4 bases at J, with 12 bases between. The CDR3 is CASSPPYSNEKLFF. The CDR3 DNA sequence: TGTGCCAGCAGCCCACCCTACAGTAATGAAAAACTGTTTTTT.

The chain carries TRBV7-3 and TRBJ2-2; D perhaps matches TRBD2 (6 bases). This CDR3 is 16 amino acids long. In germline, CDR1 is SGHTA, CDR2 FQGTGA. Trimming took 4 bases from V and 0 from J, leaving 12 bases between them. The CDR3 DNA reads TGTGCCAGCAGCTCACCGGGACTGACGAACACCGGGGAGCTGTTTTTT. This gives the protein CASSSPGLTNTGELFF.

J is TRBJ1-1 and V is TRBV4-3, with D maybe TRBD1 (5 bases). Germline assignment: CDR1 LGHNA and CDR2 YSLEER. V was pared by 3 bases and J by 5 bases, with 10 bases between. The CDR3 is 13 residues long. Here the CDR3 reads CASSQSGGTEAFF. In nucleotides, the CDR3 is TGCGCCAGCAGCCAGTCCGGGGGGACTGAAGCTTTCTTT.

V gene TRBV6-5 combines with J gene TRBJ1-1, with D maybe TRBD1 (5 bases). The germline CDR1 and CDR2 sequences are MNHEY and SVGAGI. This CDR3 comprises 15 residues. V shed 7 bases and J shed 1 base, with 16 bases lying between them. The CDR3 spells CASTLTGTGNTEAFF. The CDR3 nucleotides read TGTGCCAGCACCTTAACCGGGACCGGGAACACTGAAGCTTTCTTT.

The chain recombines TRBV4-1 with TRBJ1-2; 8 bases fit TRBD1. The germline CDR1 and CDR2 sequences are MGHRA and YSYEKL. The CDR3 length is 15 residues. V dropped 0 bases and J dropped 8; count of bases not matched to a gene: 8. The CDR3 bases are TGCGCCAGCAGCCAAGAGGGGCAGGGGGCGAGAGGCTACACCTTC. Its translation is CASSQEGQGARGYTF.

The chain employs TRBV28 and TRBJ2-3, with D perhaps matching TRBD2 (7 bases). The CDR3 totals 14 residues. Germline assignment: CDR1 MDHEN and CDR2 SYDVKM. The ends were cut back, 5 bases at V and 8 bases at J, with 17 bases in the middle. CDR3 amino acids: CASSKRGGRGTQYF. DNA for the CDR3: TGTGCCAGCAGTAAGAGGGGGGGGCGGGGTACGCAGTATTTT.

The J gene is TRBJ1-1, the V gene TRBV7-2; a weak D match, TRBD1 (5 bases). This CDR3 spans 14 amino acids. V was shortened by 5 bases and J by 0 bases, with 10 bases between the two germline ends. Germline loops: CDR1 SGHTA, CDR2 FQGNSA. CDR3 DNA sequence: TGTGCCAGCAGCCCGGGACCCTTGAACACTGAAGCTTTCTTT. It is translated as CASSPGPLNTEAFF.

The chain joins TRBV6-6 to TRBJ2-3, with D perhaps matching TRBD1 or TRBD2 (6 bases each). The CDR3 spans 15 residues. V was cut by 6 bases and J by 1 base, with 14 bases left in between. CDR1 is MNHNY and CDR2 is SVGAGI in the germline V gene (reference sequence). CDR3 nucleotides: TGTGCCAGCAGGGAGAGGGGGGCGGGCACAGATACGCAGTATTTT. It yields the protein CASRERGAGTDTQYF.

The chain links TRBV9 to TRBJ1-5; TRBD1 aligns across 7 bases. V gave up 3 bases and J gave up 7 bases; unmatched junction bases: 7. Germline V lookup: CDR1 SGDLS, CDR2 YYNGEE. The CDR3 extends over 14 amino acids. The chain's CDR3 is CASSATGEGQPQHF. In nucleotides, the CDR3 is TGTGCCAGCAGCGCAACAGGGGAGGGACAGCCCCAGCATTTT.

V and J are TRBV4-3 and TRBJ2-2, with 9 bases identical to TRBD2. Germline values: CDR1 LGHNA, CDR2 YSLEER. V trimming: 1 base; J trimming: 3 bases; junction bases outside the gene matches: 6. The CDR3 extends over 17 amino acids. The DNA for the CDR3 is TGCGCCAGCAGCCAAGTAGGAGCGGGGGGATACACCGGGGAGCTGTTTTTT. Translated, it gives CASSQVGAGGYTGELFF.

The J gene is TRBJ1-5, the V gene TRBV19; 9 bases map to TRBD1. From germline, CDR1 is LNHDA and CDR2 SQIVND (reference sequence). The CDR3 is 12 amino acids. J gave up 11 bases and V 5 bases, and 4 bases lay outside the gene matches. The CDR3 loop is CASSARQGAQHF. The CDR3 DNA is TGTGCCAGTAGTGCCCGACAGGGGGCCCAGCATTTT.

The chain uses TRBV4-3 and TRBJ1-5, with unresolved D. Deletions cut 0 bases from V and 1 base from J, with 7 bases between. Germline V gene sequence: CDR1 LGHNA, CDR2 YSLEER. The CDR3 is 15 amino acids. CDR3 loop: CASSQEVGSNQPQHF. As DNA, the CDR3 is TGCGCCAGCAGCCAAGAGGTAGGGAGCAATCAGCCCCAGCATTTT.

This rearrangement joins TRBV2 to TRBJ2-3; 7 bases match TRBD2. The CDR3 consists of 16 residues. Germline V CDR1 and CDR2: SNHLY, FYNNEI. The V gene end was trimmed by 0 bases and the J gene end by 5 bases; junction bases not matched to a gene: 8. CDR3 in amino acids: CASSEARTSSLDTQYF. As DNA, the CDR3 is TGTGCCAGCAGTGAAGCGCGGACTAGTTCACTAGATACGCAGTATTTT.

This chain connects TRBV6-6 to TRBJ2-1; 7 bases match TRBD2. V gave up 5 bases and J gave up 7 bases; unmatched junction bases: 5. This CDR3 is built from 13 residues. CDR1 is MNHNY and CDR2 is SVGAGI in the germline V gene (reference sequence). The CDR3 region has the DNA TGTGCCAGCAGTCGGACTAGTTTTAATGAGCAGTTCTTC. Residues: CASSRTSFNEQFF.

The chain links TRBV7-9 to TRBJ1-2; D uncertain. V gave up 1 base and J gave up 8 bases, with 8 bases separating them. CDR3 size: 12 residues. The germline V gene has CDR1 SEHNR and CDR2 FQNEAQ (reference sequence). The CDR3 reads CASSLVKEGYTF. In DNA form, the CDR3 reads TGTGCCAGCAGCTTAGTCAAGGAAGGCTACACCTTC.

This chain connects TRBV5-1 to TRBJ2-7; 7 nucleotides match TRBD2. This CDR3 is 15 amino acids long. V shed 4 bases, J shed 0 bases, and the junction held 7 bases outside the gene matches. The germline V gene has CDR1 SGHRS and CDR2 YFSETQ. CDR3 in amino acids: CASSNGGSNSYEQYF. Here the CDR3 DNA reads TGCGCCAGCAGCAACGGGGGGTCCAACTCCTACGAGCAGTACTTC.

This clone has just one count. The chain recombines TRBV9 with TRBJ2-7; 15 bases are a match to TRBD2. Germline V lookup: CDR1 SGDLS, CDR2 YYNGEE. The V gene end was trimmed by 4 bases and the J gene end by 2 bases; junction bases not matched to a gene: 4. This CDR3 comprises 16 residues. For the CDR3, the DNA is TGTGCCAGCAGCCCGGGACTAGCGGGGGGAACCTACGAGCAGTACTTC. It yields the protein CASSPGLAGGTYEQYF.

The chain is built from TRBV18 and TRBJ1-2; 7 nucleotides agree with TRBD1. V lost 4 bases, J lost 4 bases, and 6 bases stayed unmatched. The CDR3 length is 14 residues. Per germline, CDR1 KGHSH and CDR2 LQKENI. CDR3 protein: CASSLGPGGYGYTF. The CDR3 coding sequence is TGTGCCAGCTCACTGGGGCCAGGGGGCTATGGCTACACCTTC.

The genes are TRBV30 and TRBJ2-7; D ambiguous. The CDR3 covers 13 residues. The germline V gene encodes CDR1 GTSNPN and CDR2 SVGIG (reference sequence). Trimming took 0 bases from V and 2 from J, leaving 8 bases between them. Here the CDR3 DNA reads TGTGCCTGGAGTGTACAAGGTGCCTACGAGCAGTACTTC. Translation: CAWSVQGAYEQYF.

DNA for the CDR3: TGTGCCAGTCGAATAGGTGGGGACCAAGAGACCCAGTACTTC. Translation: CASRIGGDQETQYF. The chain joins TRBV2 to TRBJ2-5, with D unclear. With 9 bases removed from V and 0 bases from J, the gap between germline ends came to 14 bases. CDR3 length: 14 residues. In germline, CDR1 is SNHLY, CDR2 FYNNEI.

The V and J genes are TRBV5-1 and TRBJ1-3, with D hard to call. CDR3 length: 14 residues. Germline lookup yields CDR1 SGHRS and CDR2 YFSETQ. The V and J ends lost 3 bases and 3 bases respectively, with 10 bases between them. Here the CDR3 DNA reads TGCGCCAGCAGCTCTGGCACAGATGGAAACACCATATATTTT. Amino acid sequence: CASSSGTDGNTIYF.

The rearrangement links TRBV4-3 to TRBJ2-3; 7 bases are shared with TRBD2. The germline V gene encodes CDR1 LGHNA and CDR2 YSLEER. CDR3 length equals 16 residues. V lost 2 bases and J lost 1; bases outside the gene matches: 6. As DNA, the CDR3 is TGCGCCAGCAGCCAACAGGGTGGGGGGGGCACAGATACGCAGTATTTT. Protein sequence: CASSQQGGGGTDTQYF.

The CDR3 region has the DNA TGTGCCAGCAGCCCCTATAGTTTGAATGAGCAGTTCTTC. Protein: CASSPYSLNEQFF. The V call is TRBV14, the J call TRBJ2-1; D unresolved. Germline V gene data show CDR1 as SGHDN and CDR2 as FVKESK. CDR3 length: 13 residues. Between the trimmed V and J ends, which lost 4 bases and 7 bases, there was a span of 11 bases.